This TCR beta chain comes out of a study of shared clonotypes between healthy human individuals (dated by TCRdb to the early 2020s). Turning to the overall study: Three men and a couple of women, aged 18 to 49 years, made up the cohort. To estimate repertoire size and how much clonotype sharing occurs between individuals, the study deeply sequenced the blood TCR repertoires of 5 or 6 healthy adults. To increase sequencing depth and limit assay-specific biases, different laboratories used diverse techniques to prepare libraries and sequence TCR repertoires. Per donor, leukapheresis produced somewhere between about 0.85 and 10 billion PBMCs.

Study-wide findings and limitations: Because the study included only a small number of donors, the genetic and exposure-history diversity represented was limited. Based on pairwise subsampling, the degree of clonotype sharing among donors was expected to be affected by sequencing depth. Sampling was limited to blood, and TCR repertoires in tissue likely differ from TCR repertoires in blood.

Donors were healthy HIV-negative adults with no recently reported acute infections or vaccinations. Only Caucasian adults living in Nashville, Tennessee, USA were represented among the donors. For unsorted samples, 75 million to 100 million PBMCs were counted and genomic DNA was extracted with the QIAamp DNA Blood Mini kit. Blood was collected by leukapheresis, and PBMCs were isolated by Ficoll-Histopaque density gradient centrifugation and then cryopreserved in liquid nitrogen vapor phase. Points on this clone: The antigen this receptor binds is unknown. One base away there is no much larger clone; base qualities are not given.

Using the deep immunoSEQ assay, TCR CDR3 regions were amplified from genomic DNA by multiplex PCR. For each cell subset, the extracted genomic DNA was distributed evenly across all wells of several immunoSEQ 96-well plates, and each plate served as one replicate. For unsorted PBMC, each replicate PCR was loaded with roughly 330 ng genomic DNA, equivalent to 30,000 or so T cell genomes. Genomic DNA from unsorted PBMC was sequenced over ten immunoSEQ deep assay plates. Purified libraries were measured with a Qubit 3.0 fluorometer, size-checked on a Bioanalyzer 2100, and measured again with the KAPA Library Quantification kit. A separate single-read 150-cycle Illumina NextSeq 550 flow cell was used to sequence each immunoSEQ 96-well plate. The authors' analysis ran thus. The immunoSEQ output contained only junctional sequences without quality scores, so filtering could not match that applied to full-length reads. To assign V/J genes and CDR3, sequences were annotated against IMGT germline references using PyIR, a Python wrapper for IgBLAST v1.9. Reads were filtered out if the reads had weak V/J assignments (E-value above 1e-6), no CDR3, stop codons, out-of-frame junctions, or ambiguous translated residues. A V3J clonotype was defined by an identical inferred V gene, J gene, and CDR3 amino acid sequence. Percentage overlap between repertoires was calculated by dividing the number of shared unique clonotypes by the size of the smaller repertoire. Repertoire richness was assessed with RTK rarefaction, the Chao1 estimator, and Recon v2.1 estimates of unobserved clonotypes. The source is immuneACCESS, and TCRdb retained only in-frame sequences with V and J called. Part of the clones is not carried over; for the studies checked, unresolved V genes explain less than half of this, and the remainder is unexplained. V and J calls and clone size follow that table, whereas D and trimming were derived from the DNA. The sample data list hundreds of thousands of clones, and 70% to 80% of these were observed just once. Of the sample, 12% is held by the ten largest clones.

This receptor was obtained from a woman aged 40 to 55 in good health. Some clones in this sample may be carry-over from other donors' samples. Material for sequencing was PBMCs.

The CDR3 amino acid sequence is: CASSLLADTDTQYF. The DNA sequence reads TGCGCCAGCAGCTTACTAGCGGACACAGATACGCAGTATTTT. Recombination joined TRBV10-1 with TRBJ2-3; 8 nucleotides in the junction match TRBD2. Trimmed from V: 6 bases; trimmed from J: 2 bases; junction bases lacking a gene match: 4. Its CDR3 holds 14 amino acids, cysteine through phenylalanine. Just the 42-base CDR3 DNA is kept, in frame starting at base 1. Per the germline V gene (reference sequence), WNHNN is the CDR1 and SYGVQD is the CDR2.